This T cell receptor (beta chain) comes out of a study of blood T cell repertoires in COVID-19. Study-level background: The United States, Italy and Spain provided the acute and convalescent COVID-19 samples. T cells, B-cell-depleted T cells, or PBMCs supplied cDNA or gDNA.

This CDR3 contains 18 residues. Trimming took off 2 bases at V and 7 bases at J, with 23 bases between the two ends. Looked up from germline, CDR1 is KGHSH and CDR2 is LQKENI. This clone was counted between two and nine times. Only in-frame clones appear in the TCRdb table, and some are missing; sequencing was by immunoSEQ multiplex PCR. The data show a few hundred thousand clones, roughly nine tenths seen once. The V gene is TRBV18, the J gene TRBJ2-2; possible D gene TRBD1, 6 bases. Sample: peripheral blood. The sequence was collected from a man aged 35 to 55 with acute or convalescent COVID-19. The CDR3 DNA reads TGTGCCAGCTCACCATCGGTCTCAACAAGGGGGAGTGGCGGGGAGCTGTTTTTT. Residues: CASSPSVSTRGSGGELFF.